This entry is about one TCR beta chain. After removal of 7 bases from V and 4 bases from J, the junction contained 6 bases not matched to a gene. This CDR3 has 13 residues. Germline loops: CDR1 MDHEN, CDR2 SYDVKM. These data come from a study of T cell responses to AZD1222 COVID-19 vaccine. Repertoires were generated with immunoSEQ multiplex PCR, while TCRdb's copy carries only in-frame clones and drops some. Among 80,000 to 100,000 clones listed, over 75% were seen once. The J gene is TRBJ2-7, the V gene TRBV28; 8 bases are a match to TRBD2. The receptor was isolated from an adult in good health. The sequenced sample was peripheral blood, obtained on day 0 of AZD1222 vaccination. The CDR3 DNA reads as TGTGCCAGCACCGGGGGGGGAGGGTACGAGCAGTACTTC. This codes for CASTGGGGYEQYF.